The T cell receptor beta chain described here comes from a study of blood T cell repertoires in COVID-19. The authors' processing: Reference gene primer amplification in the assay estimated nucleated cell counts. Some clones are missing from TCRdb's copy, which holds only in-frame ones; the method was immunoSEQ multiplex PCR. V and J calls and clone size follow that table, whereas D and trimming were derived from the DNA. The sample lists roughly 200,000 clones; approximately 89% were seen once. Participants' own reports of clinical history determined their cohort assignment. Trimming removed 5 bases from V and 5 bases from J; junction bases left unmatched: 8. Germline lookup yields CDR1 SGHTA and CDR2 FQGTGA. There are 15 residues in the CDR3.

This receptor was obtained from a woman in her 40s with acute COVID-19. The chain carries TRBV7-3 and TRBJ1-1; 10 bases line up with TRBD1. The sample was PBMCs or T cells enriched from blood (not recorded which). CDR3 in amino acids: CASSEIGTGATEAFF. CDR3 DNA sequence: TGTGCCAGCAGCGAAATTGGGACAGGGGCGACTGAAGCTTTCTTT.